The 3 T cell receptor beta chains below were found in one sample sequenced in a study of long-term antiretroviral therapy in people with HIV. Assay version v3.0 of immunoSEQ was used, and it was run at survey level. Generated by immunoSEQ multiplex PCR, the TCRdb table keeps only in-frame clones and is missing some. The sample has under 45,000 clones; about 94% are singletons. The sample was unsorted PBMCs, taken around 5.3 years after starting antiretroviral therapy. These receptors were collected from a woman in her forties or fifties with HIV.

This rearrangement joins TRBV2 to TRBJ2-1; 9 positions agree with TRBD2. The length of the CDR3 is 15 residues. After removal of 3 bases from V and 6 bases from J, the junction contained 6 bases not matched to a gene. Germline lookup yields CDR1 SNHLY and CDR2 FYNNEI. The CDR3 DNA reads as TGTGCCAGCAGTGACAAGGCTAGCGGGGTCAATGAGCAGTTCTTC. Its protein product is CASSDKASGVNEQFF.

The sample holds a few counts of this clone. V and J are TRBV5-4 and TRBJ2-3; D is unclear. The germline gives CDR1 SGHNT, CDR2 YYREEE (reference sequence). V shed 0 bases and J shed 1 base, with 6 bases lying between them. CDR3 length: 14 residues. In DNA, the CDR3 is TGTGCCAGCAGCTTGGTGGCGGGCACAGATACGCAGTATTTT. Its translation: CASSLVAGTDTQYF.

The CDR3 spells CASSHISGGLSSYNEQFF. The CDR3 coding sequence is TGCGCCAGCAGCCACATCTCGGGGGGGCTCAGCTCCTACAATGAGCAGTTCTTC. The chain employs TRBV4-1 and TRBJ2-1, with 8 bases fitting TRBD2. The CDR3 extends over 18 amino acids. The trim removed 3 bases at V and 0 bases at J, leaving 10 bases unmatched. Germline assignment: CDR1 MGHRA and CDR2 YSYEKL.